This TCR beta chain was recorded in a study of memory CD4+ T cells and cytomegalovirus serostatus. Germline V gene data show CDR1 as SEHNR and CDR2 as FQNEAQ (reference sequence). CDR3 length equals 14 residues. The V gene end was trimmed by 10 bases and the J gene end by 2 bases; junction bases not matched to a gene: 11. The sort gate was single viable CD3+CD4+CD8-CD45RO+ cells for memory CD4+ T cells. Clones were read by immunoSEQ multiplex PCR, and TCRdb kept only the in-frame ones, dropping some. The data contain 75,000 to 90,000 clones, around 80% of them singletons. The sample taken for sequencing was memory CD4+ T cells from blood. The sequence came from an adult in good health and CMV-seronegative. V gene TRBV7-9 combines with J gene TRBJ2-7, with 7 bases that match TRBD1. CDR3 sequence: CATEQGQGAYEQYF. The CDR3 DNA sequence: TGTGCCACCGAACAGGGGCAGGGAGCCTACGAGCAGTACTTC.